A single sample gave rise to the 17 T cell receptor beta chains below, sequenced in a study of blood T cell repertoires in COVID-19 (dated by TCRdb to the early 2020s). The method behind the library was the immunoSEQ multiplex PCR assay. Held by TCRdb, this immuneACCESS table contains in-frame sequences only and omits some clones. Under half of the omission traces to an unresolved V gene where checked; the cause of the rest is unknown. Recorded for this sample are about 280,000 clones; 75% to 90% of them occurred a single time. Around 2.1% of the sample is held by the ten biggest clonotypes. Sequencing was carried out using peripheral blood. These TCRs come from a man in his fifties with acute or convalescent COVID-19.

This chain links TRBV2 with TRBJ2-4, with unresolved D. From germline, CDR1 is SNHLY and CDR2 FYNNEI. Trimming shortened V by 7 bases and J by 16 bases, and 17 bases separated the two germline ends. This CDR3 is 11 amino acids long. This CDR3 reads CASNLAEPKYF. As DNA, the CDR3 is TGTGCCAGCAACCTGGCGGAACCCAAATACTTC.

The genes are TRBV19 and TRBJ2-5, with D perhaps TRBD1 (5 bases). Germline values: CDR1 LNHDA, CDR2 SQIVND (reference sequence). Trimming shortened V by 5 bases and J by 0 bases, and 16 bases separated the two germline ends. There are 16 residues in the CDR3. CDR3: CASSPVGQGHQETQYF. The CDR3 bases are TGTGCCAGTAGTCCCGTCGGCCAGGGCCACCAAGAGACCCAGTACTTC.

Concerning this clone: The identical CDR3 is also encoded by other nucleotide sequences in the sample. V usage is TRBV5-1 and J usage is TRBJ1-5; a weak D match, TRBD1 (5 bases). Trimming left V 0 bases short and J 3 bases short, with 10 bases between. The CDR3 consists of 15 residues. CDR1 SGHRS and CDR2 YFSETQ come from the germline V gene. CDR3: CASSLVGGSNQPQHF. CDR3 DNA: TGCGCCAGCAGCTTGGTGGGGGGTTCCAATCAGCCCCAGCATTTT.

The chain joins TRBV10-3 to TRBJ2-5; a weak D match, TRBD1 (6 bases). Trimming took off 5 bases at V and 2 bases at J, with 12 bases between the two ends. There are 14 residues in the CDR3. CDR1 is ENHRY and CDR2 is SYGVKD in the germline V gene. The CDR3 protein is CAISPSTGQETQYF. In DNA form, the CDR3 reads TGTGCCATCAGTCCTTCGACAGGACAAGAGACCCAGTACTTC.

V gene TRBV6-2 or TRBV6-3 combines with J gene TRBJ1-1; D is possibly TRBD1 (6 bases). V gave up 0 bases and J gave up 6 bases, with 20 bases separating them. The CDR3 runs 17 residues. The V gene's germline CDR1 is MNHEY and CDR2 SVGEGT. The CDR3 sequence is CASSYSSRTVVRAEAFF. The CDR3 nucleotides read TGTGCCAGCAGTTACTCGAGTAGGACAGTAGTCCGTGCTGAAGCTTTCTTT.

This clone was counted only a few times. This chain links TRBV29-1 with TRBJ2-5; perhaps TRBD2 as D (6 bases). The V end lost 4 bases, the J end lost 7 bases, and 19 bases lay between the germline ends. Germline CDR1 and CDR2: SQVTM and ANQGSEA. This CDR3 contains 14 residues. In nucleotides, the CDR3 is TGCAGCGTTGGGGTTGGAGGGGTAGCAGGGACCCAGTACTTC. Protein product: CSVGVGGVAGTQYF. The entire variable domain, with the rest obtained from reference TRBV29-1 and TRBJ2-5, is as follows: SAVISQKPSRDICQRGTSLTIQCQVDSQVTMMFWYRQQPGQSLTLIATANQGSEATYESGFVIDKFPISRPNLTFSTLTVSNMSPEDSSIYLCSVGVGGVAGTQYFGPGTRLLVL.

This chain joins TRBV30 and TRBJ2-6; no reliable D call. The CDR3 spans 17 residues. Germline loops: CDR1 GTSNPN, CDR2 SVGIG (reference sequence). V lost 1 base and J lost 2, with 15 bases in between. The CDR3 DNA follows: TGTGCCTGGAGTGGAGCTTATGGTGTTACTGGGGCCAACGTCCTGACTTTC. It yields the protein CAWSGAYGVTGANVLTF.

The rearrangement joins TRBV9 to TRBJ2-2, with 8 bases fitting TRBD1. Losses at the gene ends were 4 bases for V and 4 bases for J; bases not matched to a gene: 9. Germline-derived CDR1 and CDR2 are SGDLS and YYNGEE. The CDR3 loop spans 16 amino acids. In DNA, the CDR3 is TGTGCCAGCAGCCTCTTGGGACAGGTTGGCACCGGGGAGCTGTTTTTT. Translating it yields CASSLLGQVGTGELFF.

Here the CDR3 reads CASSLGGVNYGYTF. The CDR3, as DNA: TGCGCCAGCAGCTTGGGAGGCGTTAACTATGGCTACACCTTC. The chain recombines TRBV5-1 with TRBJ1-2; no definite D call. Trimming pared 0 bases from V and 1 base from J, leaving 7 bases between. Germline assignment: CDR1 SGHRS and CDR2 YFSETQ. The CDR3 has 14 residues.

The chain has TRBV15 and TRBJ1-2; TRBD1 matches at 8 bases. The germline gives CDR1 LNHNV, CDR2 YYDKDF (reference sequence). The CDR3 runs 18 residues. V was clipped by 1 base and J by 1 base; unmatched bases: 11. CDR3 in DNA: TGTGCCACCAGCAGAGGACGGGGCAGGGGGCAGGGTAACTATGGCTACACCTTC. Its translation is CATSRGRGRGQGNYGYTF.

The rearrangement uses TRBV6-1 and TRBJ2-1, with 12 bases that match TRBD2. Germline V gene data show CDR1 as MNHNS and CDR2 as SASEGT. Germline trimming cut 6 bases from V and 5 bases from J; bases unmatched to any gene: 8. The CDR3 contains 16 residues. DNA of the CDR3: TGTGCCAGCAGAGAATCTAGCGGGGGGGCCCACAATGAGCAGTTCTTC. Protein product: CASRESSGGAHNEQFF.

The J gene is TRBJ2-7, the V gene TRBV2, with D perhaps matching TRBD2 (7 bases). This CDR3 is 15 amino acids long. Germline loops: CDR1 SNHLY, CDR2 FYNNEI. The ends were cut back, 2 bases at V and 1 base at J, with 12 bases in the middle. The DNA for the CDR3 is TGTGCCAGCAGTGAAAGGGGGGGCCCATCCTACGAGCAGTACTTC. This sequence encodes CASSERGGPSYEQYF.

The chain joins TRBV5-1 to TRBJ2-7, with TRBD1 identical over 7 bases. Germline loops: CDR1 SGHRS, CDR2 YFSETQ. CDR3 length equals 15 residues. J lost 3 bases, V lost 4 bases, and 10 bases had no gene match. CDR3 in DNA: TGCGCCAGCAGCCTCTCAGGGACAGAGATCTACGAGCAGTACTTC. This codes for CASSLSGTEIYEQYF.

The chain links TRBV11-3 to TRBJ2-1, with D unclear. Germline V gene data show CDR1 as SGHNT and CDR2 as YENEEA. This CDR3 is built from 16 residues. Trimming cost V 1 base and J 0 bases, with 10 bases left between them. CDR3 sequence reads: CASSLGERRSYNEQFF. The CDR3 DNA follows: TGTGCCAGCAGCTTAGGAGAGCGTCGCTCCTACAATGAGCAGTTCTTC.

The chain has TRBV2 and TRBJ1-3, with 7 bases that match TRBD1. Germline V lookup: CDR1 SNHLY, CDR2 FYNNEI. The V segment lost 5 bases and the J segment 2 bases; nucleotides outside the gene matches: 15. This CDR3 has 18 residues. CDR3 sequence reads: CASSKRGLDRIAGNTIYF. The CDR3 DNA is TGTGCCAGCAGTAAGAGGGGATTGGACAGGATAGCTGGAAACACCATATATTTT.

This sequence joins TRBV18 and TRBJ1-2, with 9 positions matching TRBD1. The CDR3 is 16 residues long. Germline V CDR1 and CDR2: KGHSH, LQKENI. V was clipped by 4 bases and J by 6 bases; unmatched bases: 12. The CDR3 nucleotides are TGTGCCAGCTCACGAGTCTCGGGACAGGGTGGTCATGGCTACACCTTC. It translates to CASSRVSGQGGHGYTF.

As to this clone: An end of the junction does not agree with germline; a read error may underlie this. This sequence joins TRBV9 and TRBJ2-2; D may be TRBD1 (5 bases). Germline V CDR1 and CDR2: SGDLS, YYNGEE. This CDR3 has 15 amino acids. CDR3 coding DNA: TGTGCCAGCAGCGTAGAAGGGGCGAACTCCGGGGAGCTGTTTTTT. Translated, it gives CASSVEGANSGELFF.